The rows below give T cell receptor beta chains drawn from one sample of a study of T cell responses to AZD1222 COVID-19 vaccine. Using immunoSEQ multiplex PCR, the repertoire was profiled, and TCRdb retains in-frame clones only, with some absent. In the table there are about 100,000 clones, roughly 89% of which are singletons. This material consisted of peripheral blood, taken on day 0 of AZD1222 vaccination. Source of these receptors: an adult in good health. CDR3s include the opening cysteine and the closing phenylalanine or tryptophan. A D gene is named only where the DNA matches it firmly. The size field is filled for only some rows; it gives once, few, many or a size class.

j_call | clone_size | d_call | v_call | cdr3_nt | cdr3_aa
TRBJ1-2 | NA | NA | TRBV5-1 | TGCGCCAGCAGCTTGAGCGGGGGGATGAACTATGGCTACACCTTC | CASSLSGGMNYGYTF
TRBJ2-5 | NA | NA | TRBV5-1 | TGCGCCAGCAGCTTGGGTAGCGAGTGGGAGACCCAGTACTTC | CASSLGSEWETQYF
TRBJ1-3 | NA | NA | TRBV10-3 | TGTGCCATCAGTGAAGGGGGTAACTCTGGAAACACCATATATTTT | CAISEGGNSGNTIYF
TRBJ2-1 | NA | NA | TRBV28 | TGTGCCAGCAGCTCCACCCTCGACGGTTATGAGCAGTTCTTC | CASSSTLDGYEQFF
TRBJ2-7 | few | NA | TRBV6-5 | TGTGCCACCTATGACCGGGAGCGAGACTACGAGCAGTACTTC | CATYDRERDYEQYF
TRBJ2-1 | NA | TRBD1 | TRBV18 | TGTGCCAGCTCAGGAGGGACAGGGGGTTATGAGCAGTTCTTC | CASSGGTGGYEQFF
TRBJ1-1 | NA | NA | TRBV19 | TGTGCCAGTAGTCCCTCCCGGGGGGTCACTGAAGCTTTCTTT | CASSPSRGVTEAFF
TRBJ1-1 | NA | NA | TRBV18 | TGTGCCAGCTCACCATTTGGGGTTGAGGGCACTGAAGCTTTCTTT | CASSPFGVEGTEAFF
TRBJ1-2 | NA | TRBD1 | TRBV11-3 | TGTGCCAGCAGCCTAGACAGGGGGGCTGGCTACACCTTC | CASSLDRGAGYTF
TRBJ1-1 | NA | TRBD1 | TRBV25-1 | TGTGCCAGCAGTGAATTAACAGGGGGCACTGAAGCTTTCTTT | CASSELTGGTEAFF
TRBJ1-2 | NA | NA | TRBV10-3 | TGTGCCATCAGTACAGGGAGGGGCAATGGCTACACCTTC | CAISTGRGNGYTF
TRBJ2-1 | NA | NA | TRBV11-3 | TGTGCCAGCAGCCTCCGAAGCGGTTCTGCCTACAATGAGCAGTTCTTC | CASSLRSGSAYNEQFF
TRBJ2-1 | NA | NA | TRBV2 | TGTGCCAGCAGGGAGGACCAGAGGTCCGATGAGCAGTTCTTC | CASREDQRSDEQFF
TRBJ1-1 | once | NA | TRBV19 | TGTGCCAGTAGTATAGCCGGGGTTCGCTCTGAAGCTTTCTTT | CASSIAGVRSEAFF
TRBJ1-1 | NA | TRBD1 | TRBV11-1 | TGTGCCAGCAGCAAGGGACAGCCCGGCACTGAAGCTTTCTTT | CASSKGQPGTEAFF
TRBJ1-5 | once | NA | TRBV3-1/TRBV3-2 | TGTGCCAGCAGCCAAGATGGAACAGGGAGTCAGCCCCAGCATTTT | CASSQDGTGSQPQHF
TRBJ1-2 | NA | TRBD1 | TRBV11-2 | TGTGCCAGCAGGAAAACCGGGACAGCCGGCGGTGGCTACACCTTC | CASRKTGTAGGGYTF
TRBJ2-7 | NA | NA | TRBV12-5 | TGTGCTAGTGGTTTACGTTCGCGAAACGAGCAGTACTTC | CASGLRSRNEQYF
TRBJ1-1 | NA | NA | TRBV12-3/TRBV12-4 | TGTGCCAGCAACTCGAACACTGAAGCTTTCTTT | CASNSNTEAFF
TRBJ1-3 | NA | NA | TRBV5-6 | TGTGCCAGCAGCTTGTGGGGCTCTGGAAACACCATATATTTT | CASSLWGSGNTIYF
TRBJ1-5 | NA | TRBD1 | TRBV6-2/TRBV6-3 | TGTGCCAGCAGTTACTCGAGCGCCTTCGACAGGGGTATCAATCAGCCCCAGCATTTT | CASSYSSAFDRGINQPQHF
TRBJ2-5 | NA | TRBD2 | TRBV5-1 | TGCGCCAGCAGCTTGAGACTAGCGGGGGGGTCCCAAGAGACCCAGTACTTC | CASSLRLAGGSQETQYF
TRBJ1-2 | NA | NA | TRBV6-4 | TGTGCCAGCAGCGCGGACACAGGTCGTGGCTACACCTTC | CASSADTGRGYTF
TRBJ2-7 | NA | NA | TRBV5-1 | TGCGCCAGCTCATCCTCAGCCCTTGTCTACGAGCAGTACTTC | CASSSSALVYEQYF
TRBJ1-4 | NA | TRBD1 | TRBV6-5 | TGTGCCAGCAGTAGGGGACAGATGAATGAAAAACTGTTTTTT | CASSRGQMNEKLFF
TRBJ2-7 | NA | NA | TRBV2 | TGTGCCAGCAGTGAAGGCGAAAAGCAGTACTTC | CASSEGEKQYF
TRBJ2-2 | once | NA | TRBV3-1/TRBV3-2 | TGTGCCAGCAGCCAAGTCGGCGGGGCGGCCGGGGAGCTGTTTTTT | CASSQVGGAAGELFF
TRBJ1-1 | few | NA | TRBV24-1 | TGTGCCACCAGTCCCGCAGGAAATCAGAACACTGAAGCTTTCTTT | CATSPAGNQNTEAFF
TRBJ1-1 | NA | NA | TRBV16 | TGTGCCAGCAGCCAATTGGCCAGGGTAAACACTGAAGCTTTCTTT | CASSQLARVNTEAFF
TRBJ1-1 | NA | TRBD1 | TRBV11-3 | TGTGCCAGCAGCCTTCAGGGGGCGACGAACACTGAAGCTTTCTTT | CASSLQGATNTEAFF
TRBJ1-2 | few | NA | TRBV19 | TGTGCCAGTAGTCCCCAGGGGTTCTATGGCTACACCTTC | CASSPQGFYGYTF
TRBJ2-3 | NA | TRBD2 | TRBV5-1 | TGCGCCAGCAGCTTGGAACTAGCGGGAGTGAATACGCAGTATTTT | CASSLELAGVNTQYF
TRBJ1-4 | NA | TRBD1 | TRBV20-1 | TGCAGTGCTAGTGACGGAGGGGGCAGTGAGTTTGAAAAACTGTTTTTT | CSASDGGGSEFEKLFF
TRBJ2-1 | NA | TRBD1 | TRBV7-9 | TGTGCCAGCAGCTTAGAAGGACAGGGGAGTGGGTTCTTC | CASSLEGQGSGFF
TRBJ2-7 | NA | NA | TRBV18 | TGTGCCAGCTCACCCACGAGGGGGTCCTTATACGAGCAGTACTTC | CASSPTRGSLYEQYF
TRBJ2-1 | NA | NA | TRBV6-6 | TGTGCCAGCACCAGCCTCAATGAGCAGTTCTTC | CASTSLNEQFF
TRBJ1-2 | NA | TRBD1 | TRBV19 | TGTGCCAGTAGTGATACCGGGACAGGGATGTATGGCTACACCTTC | CASSDTGTGMYGYTF
TRBJ1-4 | NA | NA | TRBV14 | TGTGCCAGCAGCCAAGAACCGCCTGAAAAACTGTTTTTT | CASSQEPPEKLFF
TRBJ2-7 | NA | NA | TRBV12-2 | TGTGCAAGTCGCTTAGACAGGGGAGGAACGTCCTACGAGCAGTACTTC | CASRLDRGGTSYEQYF
TRBJ2-7 | NA | TRBD1 | TRBV25-1 | TGTGCCAGCAGTGAGCCTGCCGGGACAGGGGGGCCCGGAGAGCAGTACTTC | CASSEPAGTGGPGEQYF
TRBJ2-2 | NA | NA | TRBV19 | TGTGCCAGTAGTACCAGACGGCCCGGGGGCACCGGGGAGCTGTTTTTT | CASSTRRPGGTGELFF
TRBJ2-1 | NA | NA | TRBV9 | TGTGCCAGCAGCGTCAGGCAGTACTACAATGAGCAGTTCTTC | CASSVRQYYNEQFF
TRBJ2-7 | NA | TRBD2 | TRBV28 | TGTGCCAGCACCCCCAGCGGGGGAGTCTACGAGCAGTACTTC | CASTPSGGVYEQYF
TRBJ1-3 | NA | NA | TRBV24-1 | TGTGCCACCAGTGATCCCACGGGGAACACCATATATTTT | CATSDPTGNTIYF
TRBJ2-1 | NA | NA | TRBV27 | TGTGCCAGCAGTACACCTGGGGCGAGTGGTGAGCAGTTCTTC | CASSTPGASGEQFF
TRBJ1-2 | NA | TRBD1 | TRBV5-1 | TGCGCCAGCAGCTTGACAGGGGGCGGGTATGGCTACACCTTC | CASSLTGGGYGYTF
TRBJ2-1 | NA | TRBD2 | TRBV7-2 | TGTGCCAGCAGCCTCACTAGCGGGGTGGTGAGTGAGCAGTTCTTC | CASSLTSGVVSEQFF
TRBJ1-2 | NA | NA | TRBV11-2 | TGTGCCAGCAGCTTAAGCCCCCTAGAGAACTATGGCTACACCTTC | CASSLSPLENYGYTF
TRBJ1-3 | NA | NA | TRBV2 | TGTGCCAGCAGGGACGGCGGGGGAAACACCATATATTTT | CASRDGGGNTIYF
TRBJ2-5 | NA | NA | TRBV5-4 | TGTGCCAGCAGCTCGGCGGAGACGATTGGCCGGGGGACCCAGTACTTC | CASSSAETIGRGTQYF
TRBJ1-4 | NA | NA | TRBV7-9 | TGTGCCAGCAGCTTAGAGGGTGGGGCAACTAATGAAAAACTGTTTTTT | CASSLEGGATNEKLFF
TRBJ1-3 | NA | TRBD1 | TRBV9 | TGTGCCAGCAGCGTAGGGGTGACAGGGACTTCTGGAAACACCATATATTTT | CASSVGVTGTSGNTIYF
TRBJ1-1 | NA | NA | TRBV27 | TGTGCCAGCAGCCCTCGCTCCATGAACACTGAAGCTTTCTTT | CASSPRSMNTEAFF
TRBJ2-1 | NA | TRBD1 | TRBV3-1/TRBV3-2 | TGTGCCAGCAGGGCCGGGACAGGGGAAAACAATGAGCAGTTCTTC | CASRAGTGENNEQFF